The clone carrying this T cell receptor beta chain was seen more than once but under ten times. The antigen remains unidentified. The data are from a study of T-cell reconstitution after alpha-beta-depleted transplantation in children. General study points: At one year after transplant, newly produced T cells mostly accounted for T-cell counts and diversity. Several hundred graft clones that had expanded were reportedly the source of alpha-beta T cells about two months after transplant.

With 0 bases removed from V and 5 bases from J, the gap between germline ends came to 9 bases. The length of the CDR3 is 13 residues. Germline-derived CDR1 and CDR2 are SGHRS and YFSETQ. As it was prepared, the TCRbeta library received unique molecular identifiers. TCRdb recomputed calls from the PCR reads with MiXCR, one row per CDR3 protein. Here the sample spans 100,000 or so distinct CDR3 sequences, 4.5% to 7.5% being singletons. The sequence was obtained from a female patient aged 2-10 years who had a stem cell transplant for Fanconi anemia, so the T cells may come from the graft donor. The chain is built from TRBV5-1 and TRBJ2-7, with no clear D. Source: PBMCs, mostly from graft donor cells, taken 60 days after TCRalphabeta/CD19-depleted stem cell transplant. In nucleotides, the CDR3 is TGCGCCAGCAGCTTGGCAGGTATCCACGAGCAGTACTTC. The encoded protein is CASSLAGIHEQYF.